The 10 T cell receptor beta chains listed next were all sequenced from one sample in a study of blood T cell repertoires in COVID-19. The method was immunoSEQ multiplex PCR; TCRdb's version includes in-frame clones alone and lacks a portion of them. The sample consists of approximately 47,000 clones, roughly 90% of them appearing once. Sequenced material: peripheral blood. These receptor sequences come from a man aged 70-80 years with active COVID-19.

The chain joins TRBV4-2 to TRBJ1-1; D remains unclear. The CDR3 length is 13 residues. CDR1 and CDR2 from the germline V gene are LGHNA and YNFKEQ. Trimming removed 1 base at V and 4 bases at J, with 7 bases between. CDR3 residues: CASSQARSTEAFF. The CDR3 DNA follows: TGTGCCAGCAGCCAAGCGCGAAGCACTGAAGCTTTCTTT.

This rearrangement joins TRBV27 to TRBJ1-3; tentative D call: TRBD1 (5 bases). Germline V gene sequence: CDR1 MNHEY, CDR2 SMNVEV (reference sequence). Trimming pared 6 bases from V and 5 bases from J, leaving 14 bases between. The CDR3 sequence is 14 residues long. CDR3 bases: TGTGCCAGCAGCCCCGGGAGGGGAAGAAACACCATATATTTT. Translating gives CASSPGRGRNTIYF.

The gene calls are TRBV19 and TRBJ2-2; 8 nucleotides agree with TRBD1. This CDR3 comprises 15 residues. Germline CDR1 LNHDA, CDR2 SQIVND (reference sequence). V lost 11 bases and J lost 4; bases outside the gene matches: 12. The DNA for the CDR3 is TGTGCCGCAGGGGCAGGACAGGGAGGCACCGGGGAGCTGTTTTTT. It yields the protein CAAGAGQGGTGELFF.

The chain carries TRBV6-5 and TRBJ2-4, with D possibly TRBD1 on 5 matching bases. V shed 5 bases and J shed 9 bases, with 17 bases lying between them. Per germline, CDR1 MNHEY and CDR2 SVGAGI. CDR3 length equals 14 residues. The CDR3 DNA is TGTGCCAGCAGTAGGGGCTCCGGCGAGGCCATTCAGTACTTC. It is translated as CASSRGSGEAIQYF.

The chain links TRBV27 to TRBJ2-1; 7 nucleotides agree with TRBD1. CDR1 and CDR2 (germline): MNHEY, SMNVEV (reference sequence). This CDR3 contains 15 residues. J gave up 1 base and V 2 bases, and 2 bases lay outside the gene matches. In DNA, the CDR3 is TGTGCCAGCAGTTTAGGGGGACAGTCCTACAATGAGCAGTTCTTC. This sequence encodes CASSLGGQSYNEQFF.

The V gene is TRBV9, the J gene TRBJ1-6, with 7 bases fitting TRBD1. Per germline, CDR1 SGDLS and CDR2 YYNGEE. CDR3 size: 14 residues. V lost 4 bases and J lost 7; bases outside the gene matches: 5. The CDR3 DNA follows: TGTGCCAGCAGCTTAGACAGGGCAAATTCACCCCTCCACTTT. The encoded protein is CASSLDRANSPLHF. The entire variable domain, with the rest obtained from reference TRBV9 and TRBJ1-6, is as follows: DSGVTQTPKHLITATGQRVTLRCSPRSGDLSVYWYQQSLDQGLQFLIQYYNGEERAKGNILERFSAQQFPDLHSELNLSSLELGDSALYFCASSLDRANSPLHFGNGTRLTVT.

The V and J genes are TRBV7-9 and TRBJ2-5; TRBD1 matches at 10 bases. Germline V gene sequence: CDR1 SEHNR, CDR2 FQNEAQ (reference sequence). Germline trimming cut 0 bases from V and 14 bases from J; bases unmatched to any gene: 3. The CDR3 contains 12 residues. CDR3 DNA: TGTGCCAGCAGCTTAGCTGGGACAGGGGCATACTTC. Protein: CASSLAGTGAYF.

This chain uses TRBV5-6 with TRBJ1-6, with D perhaps matching TRBD1 (5 bases). Germline V gene sequence: CDR1 SGHDT, CDR2 YYEEEE. The CDR3 has 15 amino acids. Trimming stripped 2 bases from V and 5 bases from J, with 11 bases between. The CDR3 DNA reads as TGTGCCAGCAGCTTTAGGAAGGGGAATAATTCACCCCTCCACTTT. Translation: CASSFRKGNNSPLHF.

V and J are TRBV13 and TRBJ1-1; TRBD1 matches 7 bases. Germline trimming cut 1 base from V and 0 bases from J; bases unmatched to any gene: 8. Germline V gene data show CDR1 as PRHDT and CDR2 as FYEKMQ (reference sequence). The CDR3 is 17 residues long. Here the CDR3 DNA reads TGTGCCAGCAGCTTAGTAAGGAGGGGGCAAGTGAACACTGAAGCTTTCTTT. Amino acid sequence: CASSLVRRGQVNTEAFF.

V and J are TRBV4-2 and TRBJ1-5, with D unresolved. Germline values: CDR1 LGHNA, CDR2 YNFKEQ. The V gene lost 6 bases and the J gene lost 1 base, with 7 bases spanning the gap. The CDR3 contains 13 residues. The CDR3 protein is CASRGLSNQPQHF. In DNA form, the CDR3 reads TGTGCCAGCAGGGGCCTGAGCAATCAGCCCCAGCATTTT.